This T cell receptor (beta chain) was captured in a study of OX40 agonist ivuxolimab in advanced cancers. About the full investigation: Ivuxolimab was an agonistic, fully human IgG2 monoclonal antibody directed against OX40 (CD134), a costimulatory receptor. Intravenous ivuxolimab was administered to patients every 2 weeks at six dose levels: 0.01, 0.1, 0.3, 1.5, 3 and 10 mg/kg. Of the 50 to 55 patients in dose escalation, around 19 had hepatocellular carcinoma, roughly 15 had melanoma, 9 had renal cell carcinoma and 9 had head and neck cancer. The dose-escalation cohort was roughly 80% male with a mean age of roughly 60 years, ranging from roughly 20 to 85. Prior anti-PD-1, anti-PD-L1 or anti-CTLA-4 therapy was permitted, and checkpoint inhibitors had been received by about 44% of dose-escalation patients. Partial responses occurred in three dose-escalation patients: two with cutaneous melanoma and one with hepatocellular carcinoma. The point of sequencing TCRbeta in the periphery was to test whether ivuxolimab changed TCR sequence diversity and drove clonal T-cell expansion. The paper describes the monotherapy dose-escalation part (N of about 57 patients) of the phase I trial of ivuxolimab.

The trial excluded patients who had a history of autoimmune disease or who were on systemic immunosuppression. In every dose cohort, peripheral blood was drawn for TCR sequencing at baseline, cycle 4 day 1, and cycle 7 day 1. The samples were drawn from a first-in-human, open-label, multicenter phase I dose-escalation trial of ivuxolimab. Adults with locally advanced or metastatic melanoma, renal cell carcinoma, hepatocellular carcinoma or head and neck squamous cell carcinoma were enrolled in the trial. Before TCR sequencing, CD4+ T cells and CD8+ T cells from peripheral blood were sorted into separate populations. Notes on this clone: What this receptor recognizes is not known. Qualities for individual bases were not recorded, and no much larger clone is one base off.

Genomic DNA was isolated from the sorted cells so that the TCRbeta CDR3 region could be sequenced. TCRbeta CDR3 regions were sequenced using the immunoSEQ Assay. Sourced from immuneACCESS, this table was stored by TCRdb with only in-frame sequences that have V and J called. A share of the clones is absent; for the studies checked, an unresolved V gene accounts for under half, and the remainder has no known explanation. A total of some 42,000 clones appear in this sample, approximately 92% of them only once. The top ten hold under 5.5% of the sample. Broad study findings and their caveats: On average, CD8+ T cells showed more expanded clones than CD4+ T cells after ivuxolimab. Low levels of normalized T-cell clonal expansion were also seen in some patients who did not respond. Clonal expansion of both CD4+ and CD8+ blood T cells was observed from baseline to week 6 at doses 0.1 to 3.0 mg/kg. Partial responders in the 0.1-3.0 mg/kg groups had among the lowest normalized peripheral clonal expansion, especially among CD8+ T cells. The antigen specificity of the clonally expanded peripheral T cells was not determined.

There are 14 amino acids in the CDR3, from cysteine to phenylalanine inclusive. The CDR3 DNA has 42 bases and is translated from base 1. V is pared back by 6 bases and J by 5 bases, with 17 bases lying between the germline termini. The germline V gene provides CDR1 MNHNS and CDR2 SASEGT. The TCR originated in an adult with an advanced solid tumor such as melanoma, head and neck, liver or kidney cancer. The rearranged segments are TRBV6-1 and TRBJ2-7, with the D call perhaps TRBD1 or TRBD2, as 5 bases match in each case. This specimen consisted of CD4+ or CD8+ T cells sorted from blood, obtained in a trial of the OX40 agonist ivuxolimab. This receptor has the CDR3 CASSPWDLMDEQYF. In nucleotide form, the sequence is TGTGCCAGCAGCCCCTGGGACCTAATGGACGAGCAGTACTTC.